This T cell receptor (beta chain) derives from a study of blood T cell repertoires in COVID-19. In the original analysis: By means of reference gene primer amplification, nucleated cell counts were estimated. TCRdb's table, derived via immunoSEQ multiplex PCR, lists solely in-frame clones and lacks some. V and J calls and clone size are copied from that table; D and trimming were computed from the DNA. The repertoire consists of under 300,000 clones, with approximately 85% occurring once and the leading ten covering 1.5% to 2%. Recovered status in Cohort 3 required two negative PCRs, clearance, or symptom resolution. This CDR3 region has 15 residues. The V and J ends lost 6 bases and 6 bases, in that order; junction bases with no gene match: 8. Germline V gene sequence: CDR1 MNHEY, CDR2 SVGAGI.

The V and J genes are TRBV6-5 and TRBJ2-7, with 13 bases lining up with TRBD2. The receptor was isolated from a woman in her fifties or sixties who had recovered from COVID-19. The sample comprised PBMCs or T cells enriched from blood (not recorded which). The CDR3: CASRPGTSGKREQYF. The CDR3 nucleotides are TGTGCCAGCAGACCGGGGACTAGCGGGAAACGCGAGCAGTACTTC.